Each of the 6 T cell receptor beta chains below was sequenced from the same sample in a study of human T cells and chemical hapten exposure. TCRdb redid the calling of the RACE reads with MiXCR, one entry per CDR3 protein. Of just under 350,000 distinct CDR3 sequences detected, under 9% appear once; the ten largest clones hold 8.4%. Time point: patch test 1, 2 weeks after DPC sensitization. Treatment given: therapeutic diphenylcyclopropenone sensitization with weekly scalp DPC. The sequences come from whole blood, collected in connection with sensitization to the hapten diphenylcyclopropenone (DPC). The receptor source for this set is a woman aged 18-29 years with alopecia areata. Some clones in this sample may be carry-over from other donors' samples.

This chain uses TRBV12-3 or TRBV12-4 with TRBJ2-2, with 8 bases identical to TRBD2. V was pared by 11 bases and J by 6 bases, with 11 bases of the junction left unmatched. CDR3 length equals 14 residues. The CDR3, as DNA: TGTGCCGTTCCGACTAGCGAAGGTCCCGGGGAGCTGTTTTTT. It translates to CAVPTSEGPGELFF.

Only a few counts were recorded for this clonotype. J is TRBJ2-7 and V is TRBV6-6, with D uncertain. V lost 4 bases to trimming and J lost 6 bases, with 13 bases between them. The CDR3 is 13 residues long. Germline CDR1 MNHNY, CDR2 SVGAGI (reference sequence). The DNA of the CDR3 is TGTGCCAGCAGTTCCCCGTTTAGTCTCGAGCAGTACTTC. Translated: CASSSPFSLEQYF.

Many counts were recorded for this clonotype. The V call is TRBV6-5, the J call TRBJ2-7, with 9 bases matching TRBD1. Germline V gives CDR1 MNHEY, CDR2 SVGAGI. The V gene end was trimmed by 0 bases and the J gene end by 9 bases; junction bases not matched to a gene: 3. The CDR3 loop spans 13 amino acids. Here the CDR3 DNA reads TGTGCCAGCAGTTACTCCGGGGGACAGGGGCAGTACTTC. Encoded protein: CASSYSGGQGQYF.

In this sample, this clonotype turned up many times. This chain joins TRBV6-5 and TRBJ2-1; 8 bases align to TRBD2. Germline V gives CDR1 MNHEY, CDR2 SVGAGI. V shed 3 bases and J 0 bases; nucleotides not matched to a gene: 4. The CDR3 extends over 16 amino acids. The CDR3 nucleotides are TGTGCCAGCAGTTATTTAGCGGGGAGCTCCTACAATGAGCAGTTCTTC. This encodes CASSYLAGSSYNEQFF.

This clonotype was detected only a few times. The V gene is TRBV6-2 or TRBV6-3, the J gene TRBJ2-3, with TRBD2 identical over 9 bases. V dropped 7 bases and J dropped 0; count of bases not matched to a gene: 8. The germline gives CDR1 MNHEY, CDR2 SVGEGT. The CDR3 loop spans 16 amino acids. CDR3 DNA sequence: TGTGCCAGCAATAGACGACTAGCGGCTAGCACAGATACGCAGTATTTT. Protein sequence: CASNRRLAASTDTQYF.

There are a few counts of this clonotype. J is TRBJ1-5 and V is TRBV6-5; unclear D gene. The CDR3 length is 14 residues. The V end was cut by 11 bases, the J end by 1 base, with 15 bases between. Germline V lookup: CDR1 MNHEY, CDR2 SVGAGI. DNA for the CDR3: TGTGCCTTGCCTGGGTCAGGAAGCAATCAGCCCCAGCATTTT. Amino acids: CALPGSGSNQPQHF.